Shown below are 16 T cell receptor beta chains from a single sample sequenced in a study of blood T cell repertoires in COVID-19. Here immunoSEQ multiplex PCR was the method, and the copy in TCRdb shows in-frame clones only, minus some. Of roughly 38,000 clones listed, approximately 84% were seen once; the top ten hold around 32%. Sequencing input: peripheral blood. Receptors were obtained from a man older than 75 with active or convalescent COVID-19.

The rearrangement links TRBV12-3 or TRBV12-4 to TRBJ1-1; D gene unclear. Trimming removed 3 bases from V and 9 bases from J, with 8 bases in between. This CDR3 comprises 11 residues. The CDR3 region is CASSFARKAFF. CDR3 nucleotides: TGTGCCAGCAGTTTCGCCAGGAAAGCTTTCTTT.

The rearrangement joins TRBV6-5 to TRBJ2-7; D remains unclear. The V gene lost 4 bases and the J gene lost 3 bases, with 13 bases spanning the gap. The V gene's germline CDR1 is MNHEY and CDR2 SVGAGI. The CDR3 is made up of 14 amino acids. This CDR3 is CASSLDTSFYEQYF. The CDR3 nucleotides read TGTGCCAGCAGTTTAGACACCTCCTTCTACGAGCAGTACTTC.

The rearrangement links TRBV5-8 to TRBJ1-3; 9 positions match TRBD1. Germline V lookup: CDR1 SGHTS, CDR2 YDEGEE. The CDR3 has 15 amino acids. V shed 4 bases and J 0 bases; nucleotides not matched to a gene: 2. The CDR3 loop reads CASSTGQGSGNTIYF. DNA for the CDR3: TGTGCCAGCAGCACGGGACAGGGCTCTGGAAACACCATATATTTT. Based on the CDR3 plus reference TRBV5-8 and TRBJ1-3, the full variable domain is EAGVTQSPTHLIKTRGQQATLRCSPISGHTSVYWYQQALGLGLQFLLWYDEGEERNRGNFPPRFSGRQFPNYSSELNVNALELEDSALYLCASSTGQGSGNTIYFGEGSWLTVV.

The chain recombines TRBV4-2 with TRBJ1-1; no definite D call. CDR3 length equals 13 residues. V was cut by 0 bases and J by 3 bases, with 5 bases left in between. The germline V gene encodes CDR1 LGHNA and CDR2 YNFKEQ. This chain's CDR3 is CASSQELHTEAFF. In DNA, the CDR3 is TGTGCCAGCAGCCAAGAACTACACACTGAAGCTTTCTTT.

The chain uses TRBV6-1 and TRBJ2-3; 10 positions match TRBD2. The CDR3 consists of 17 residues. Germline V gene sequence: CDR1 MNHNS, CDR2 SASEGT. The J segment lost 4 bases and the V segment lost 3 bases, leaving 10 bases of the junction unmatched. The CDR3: CASSDLLGLAGADTQYF. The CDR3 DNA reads TGTGCCAGCAGTGATTTGCTCGGGCTAGCGGGAGCAGATACGCAGTATTTT.

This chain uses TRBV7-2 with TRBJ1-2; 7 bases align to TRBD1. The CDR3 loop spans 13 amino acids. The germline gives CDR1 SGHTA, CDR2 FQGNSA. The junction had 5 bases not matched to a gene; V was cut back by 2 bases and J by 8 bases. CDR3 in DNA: TGTGCCAGCAGCTTAAACAGGGGAGAAGGCTACACCTTC. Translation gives CASSLNRGEGYTF.

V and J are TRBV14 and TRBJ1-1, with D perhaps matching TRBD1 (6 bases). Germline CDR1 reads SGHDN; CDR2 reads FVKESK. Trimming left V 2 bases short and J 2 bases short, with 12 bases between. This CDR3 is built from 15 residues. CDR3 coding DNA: TGTGCCAGCAGCCAATTGACAGGAGCCAACACTGAAGCTTTCTTT. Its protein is CASSQLTGANTEAFF.

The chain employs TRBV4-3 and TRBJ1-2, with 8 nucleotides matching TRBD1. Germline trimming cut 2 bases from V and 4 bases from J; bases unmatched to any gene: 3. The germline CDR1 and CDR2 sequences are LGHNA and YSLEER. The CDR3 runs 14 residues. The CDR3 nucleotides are TGCGCCAGCAGCCAATCACAGGGGGGCTATGGCTACACCTTC. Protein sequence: CASSQSQGGYGYTF.

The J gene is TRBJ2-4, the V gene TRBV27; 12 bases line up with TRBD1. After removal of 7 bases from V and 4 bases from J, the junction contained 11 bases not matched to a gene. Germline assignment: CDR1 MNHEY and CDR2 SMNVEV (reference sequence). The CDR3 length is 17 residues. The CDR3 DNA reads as TGTGCCAGCAACCCAACCGGGACAGGGGGCGAAAAAAACATTCAGTACTTC. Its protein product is CASNPTGTGGEKNIQYF.

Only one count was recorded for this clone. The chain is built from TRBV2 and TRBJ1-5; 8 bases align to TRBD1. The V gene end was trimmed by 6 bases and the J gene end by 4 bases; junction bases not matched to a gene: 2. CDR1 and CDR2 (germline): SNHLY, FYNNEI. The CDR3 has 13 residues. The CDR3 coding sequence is TGTGCCAGCAGGGACAGGGAAAATCAGCCCCAGCATTTT. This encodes CASRDRENQPQHF.

CDR3 loop: CASGAGTGEGYEQYF. CDR3 nucleotides: TGTGCCAGTGGCGCCGGGACAGGGGAGGGCTACGAGCAGTACTTC. The chain carries TRBV19 and TRBJ2-7, with 10 bases identical to TRBD1. The V gene end was trimmed by 8 bases and the J gene end by 3 bases; junction bases not matched to a gene: 10. This CDR3 has 15 residues. CDR1 and CDR2 (germline): LNHDA, SQIVND (reference sequence).

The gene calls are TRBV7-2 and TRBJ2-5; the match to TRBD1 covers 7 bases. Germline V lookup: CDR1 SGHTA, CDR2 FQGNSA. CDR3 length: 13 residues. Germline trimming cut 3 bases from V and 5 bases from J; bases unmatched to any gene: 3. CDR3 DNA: TGTGCCAGCAGCTTGGGACAGTGGGAGACCCAGTACTTC. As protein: CASSLGQWETQYF.

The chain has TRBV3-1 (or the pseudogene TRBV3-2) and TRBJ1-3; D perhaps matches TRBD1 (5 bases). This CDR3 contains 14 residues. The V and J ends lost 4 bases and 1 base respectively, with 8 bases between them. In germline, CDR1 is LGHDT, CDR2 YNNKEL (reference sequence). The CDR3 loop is CASSRRASGNTIYF. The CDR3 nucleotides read TGTGCCAGCAGCCGCAGGGCATCTGGAAACACCATATATTTT.

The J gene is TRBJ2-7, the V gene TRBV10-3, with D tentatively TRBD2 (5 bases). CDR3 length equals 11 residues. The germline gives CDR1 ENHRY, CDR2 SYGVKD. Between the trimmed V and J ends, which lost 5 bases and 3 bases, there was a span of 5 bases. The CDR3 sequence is CAISSGYEQYF. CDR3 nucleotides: TGTGCCATCAGTAGCGGCTACGAGCAGTACTTC.

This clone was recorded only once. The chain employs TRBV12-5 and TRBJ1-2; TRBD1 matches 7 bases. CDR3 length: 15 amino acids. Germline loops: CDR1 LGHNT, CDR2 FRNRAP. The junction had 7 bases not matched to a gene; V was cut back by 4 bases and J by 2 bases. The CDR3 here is CASGSVETGNYGYTF. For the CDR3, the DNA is TGTGCTAGTGGTTCCGTCGAGACAGGGAACTATGGCTACACCTTC. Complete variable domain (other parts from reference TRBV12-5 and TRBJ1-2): DARVTQTPRHKVTEMGQEVTMRCQPILGHNTVFWYRQTMMQGLELLAYFRNRAPLDDSGMPKDRFSAEMPDATLATLKIQPSEPRDSAVYFCASGSVETGNYGYTFGSGTRLTVV.

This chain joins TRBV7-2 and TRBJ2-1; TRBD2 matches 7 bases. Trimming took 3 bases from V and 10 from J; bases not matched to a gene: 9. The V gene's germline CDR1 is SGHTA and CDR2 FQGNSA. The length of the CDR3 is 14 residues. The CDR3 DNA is TGTGCCAGCAGCTTTCTAGCGGCTAACGGAGAGCAGTTCTTC. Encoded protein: CASSFLAANGEQFF.